This T cell receptor (beta chain) emerged from a study of shared clonotypes between healthy human individuals (dated by TCRdb to about 2020). In terms of the full investigation: Three men and a couple of women, aged 18 to 49 years, made up the cohort. Per donor, leukapheresis produced somewhere between about 0.94 and 9.5 billion PBMCs. To increase sequencing depth and limit assay-specific biases, different laboratories used diverse techniques to prepare libraries and sequence TCR repertoires. To estimate repertoire size and how much clonotype sharing occurs between individuals, the study deeply sequenced the blood TCR repertoires of roughly 5 healthy adults. For each donor, CD4 naive and CD4 memory were each given three plates, CD8 naive was given two plates, and CD8 memory was given one plate. Results and caveats for the whole study, not just this receptor: Sharing across a handful of donors was observed for around 4.8% of naive CD4, over 3% of naive CD8, 2% to 2.5% of memory CD4, and roughly 0.43% of memory CD8 clonotypes. Sampling was restricted to blood, and TCR repertoires in tissue are likely to differ from TCR repertoires in blood. Because the study included a small number of donors, the genetic and exposure-history diversity represented was limited. Rarefaction of sorted-subset datasets indicated incomplete sequencing despite the large sequencing depth. Estimated clonotype richness was generally larger for naive than for memory subsets. Based on pairwise subsampling, the degree of clonotype sharing among donors was expected to be affected by sequencing depth. Clonotypes shared by all four sorted-subset donors showed higher generation probabilities than non-shared clonotypes.

Donors were healthy HIV-negative adults with no recently reported acute infections or vaccinations. All donors were Caucasian adults living in Nashville, Tennessee, USA. CD4+ T cells were enriched through magnetic negative selection, after which naive cells were positively selected on CD45RA and the remaining negative fraction served as the memory subset. Blood was obtained by leukapheresis, after which PBMCs were separated by Ficoll-Histopaque density gradient centrifugation and cryopreserved in liquid nitrogen vapor phase. Purity and quantity of every magnetically sorted T cell population were checked by analytical flow cytometry. From each sorted fraction, genomic DNA was isolated and quantified by UV absorbance on a Nanodrop 2000c. About this clone itself: What this receptor recognizes is not known. No much larger clone exists at a distance of one base, and base qualities are not known. Other nucleotide sequences from this sample produce the same CDR3.

Using the deep immunoSEQ assay, multiplex PCR amplified TCR CDR3 regions from genomic DNA. For each cell subset, the extracted genomic DNA was distributed evenly across all wells of several immunoSEQ 96-well plates, and each plate served as one replicate. For sorted subsets, each replicate PCR was loaded with around 200 ng genomic DNA, equivalent to 30,000 or so T cell genomes. Purified libraries were measured with a Qubit 3.0 fluorometer, size-checked on a Bioanalyzer 2100, and measured again with the KAPA Library Quantification kit. Every immunoSEQ 96-well plate was sequenced on a dedicated single-read 150-cycle Illumina NextSeq 550 flow cell. Regarding the original processing steps: The immunoSEQ output contained only junctional sequences without quality scores, so filtering could not match that applied to full-length reads. To assign V/J genes and CDR3, sequences were annotated against IMGT germline references using PyIR, a Python wrapper for IgBLAST v1.9. Reads were removed for weak V/J assignments (E-value above 1e-6), missing CDR3, stop codons, out-of-frame junctions, or ambiguous translated residues. A V3J clonotype was defined by an identical inferred V gene, J gene, and CDR3 amino acid sequence. Percentage overlap between repertoires was computed as shared unique clonotypes divided by the size of the smaller repertoire. Richness of each repertoire was evaluated using RTK rarefaction, the Chao1 estimator, and Recon v2.1 estimates of unobserved clonotypes. For all TCRbeta clonotypes obtained by the gDNA method from a few donors, generation probabilities were computed with OLGA. This is the immuneACCESS table as TCRdb keeps it, with only in-frame sequences that have V and J called. A part of the clones is gone; compared with another copy, unresolved V genes explain less than half, and the rest is unexplained. Clone size and the V and J calls come from that table; the DNA yielded D and trimming. This sample comprises about 2.3 million clones, more than 85% of them detected only once. The ten largest clones add up to 0.39% of the sample.

The sequence came from a man aged 18 to 30 in good health. Some clones in this sample may be carry-over from other donors' samples. The sequencing sample was made of naive CD4+ T cells from PBMCs. This sample's cell subset or site label indicates: CD45RA+ positively selected.

The CDR3 here reads CASSLTSGRTDTQYF. The DNA sequence follows: TGTGCCAGCAGTTTGACGAGCGGCCGTACAGATACGCAGTATTTT. The chain uses TRBV28 and TRBJ2-3; matching of 5 bases hints at TRBD2 as the D gene. V is cut by 3 bases and J by 3 bases, and the space between the germline ends is 13 bases. Taken from the germline V gene, the CDR1 and CDR2 loops are MDHEN and SYDVKM. Measured from the cysteine to the phenylalanine, the CDR3 is 15 residues long. Only CDR3 DNA remains: 45 bases, in frame from the first base. This CDR3, with the reference TRBV28 and TRBJ2-3 proteins standing in past its ends, gives the full variable domain DVKVTQSSRYLVKRTGEKVFLECVQDMDHENMFWYRQDPGLGLRLIYFSYDVKMKEKGDIPEGYSVSREKKERFSLILESASTNQTSMYLCASSLTSGRTDTQYFGPGTRLTVL.